The TCR beta chain described here comes from a study of T cells after yellow fever vaccination. Whole-study context: Preparation of the low-cell-number fractions used SMART-Seq v4 Ultra Low Input.

Template switching by 5'RACE produced TCR cDNA, adding a universal primer site and UMIs. Using its own MiXCR run on the 5' RACE reads, TCRdb lists one record per CDR3 protein. Seen here are hundreds of thousands of distinct CDR3 sequences, roughly an eighth observed once, and the top ten hold roughly 3.1%. General study findings and limits: Reappearance after the booster was observed for most primary-vaccination clones (roughly 97% CD4, over 70% CD8). Weaker, the secondary response had a peak occurring faster, on day 5 versus 15.

The CDR3 is 14 amino acids. Trimming stripped 5 bases from V and 7 bases from J, with 15 bases between. Germline loops: CDR1 MNHEY, CDR2 SVGEGT. The table lists this clonotype with many counts. Its specificity is unknown. The material sequenced was CD4+ T cells sorted from PBMCs, taken 15 days after the yellow fever booster vaccination. This chain links TRBV6-2 or TRBV6-3 with TRBJ2-1; D may be TRBD1 (6 bases). This clonotype was sampled from a man between 18 and 29 years old who received the YFV17D yellow fever vaccine. Written as DNA, the CDR3 is TGTGCCAGCAGTCCCAGCGACAGGCGGAATGAGCAGTTCTTC. This encodes CASSPSDRRNEQFF.